Following are 4 T cell receptor beta chains from one sample sequenced in a study of blood T cell repertoires in COVID-19. Clones were read by immunoSEQ multiplex PCR, and TCRdb kept only the in-frame ones, dropping some. The sample has approximately 130,000 clones; 82% are singletons. What was sequenced was peripheral blood. The receptors originated from a human donor in a cohort sampled during active COVID-19.

The J gene is TRBJ2-2, the V gene TRBV3-1 (or the pseudogene TRBV3-2); D not resolved. Germline V lookup: CDR1 LGHDT, CDR2 YNNKEL (reference sequence). There are 14 residues in the CDR3. Trimming left V 1 base short and J 3 bases short, with 6 bases between. CDR3 in amino acids: CASSQGRDTGELFF. The CDR3 DNA follows: TGTGCCAGCAGCCAAGGCCGGGACACCGGGGAGCTGTTTTTT.

The V and J genes are TRBV5-5 and TRBJ1-3, with 7 positions matching TRBD1. V lost 3 bases and J lost 1; bases outside the gene matches: 10. The CDR3 spans 17 residues. The V gene's germline CDR1 is SGHKS and CDR2 YYEKEE (reference sequence). The CDR3 bases are TGTGCCAGCAGCTGGAACAGTGAGACAGGGTCTGGAAACACCATATATTTT. It codes for CASSWNSETGSGNTIYF.

The chain is built from TRBV28 and TRBJ2-1; D possibly corresponds to TRBD1 (6 bases). Germline V lookup: CDR1 MDHEN, CDR2 SYDVKM. The CDR3 loop spans 17 amino acids. Trimming removed 5 bases at V and 0 bases at J, with 17 bases between. CDR3 sequence: CASSPIRQVSSYNEQFF. Written as DNA, the CDR3 is TGTGCCAGCAGTCCAATAAGACAGGTGAGCTCCTACAATGAGCAGTTCTTC.

V usage is TRBV5-1 and J usage is TRBJ1-5; TRBD1 matches at 7 bases. The germline V gene has CDR1 SGHRS and CDR2 YFSETQ. Losses at the gene ends were 4 bases for V and 5 bases for J; bases not matched to a gene: 9. This CDR3 region has 15 residues. CDR3 loop: CASSPVTGVDQPQHF. CDR3 nucleotides: TGCGCCAGCAGCCCGGTAACAGGGGTGGATCAGCCCCAGCATTTT.